A single sample is the source of the 16 T cell receptor beta chains below, sequenced in a study of T cell repertoires in ileal Crohn's disease. The time point was: neoterminal ileum biopsy at postoperative endoscopy, about 6 months after surgery. The data were produced by immunoSEQ multiplex PCR, yet TCRdb's version contains in-frame clones alone and is incomplete. Among some 10,000 clones, about four fifths were seen once, and the ten largest hold more than 12%. Sequencing was performed on ileal tissue. These receptors originate from an adult with Crohn's disease.

The genes are TRBV6-1 and TRBJ2-6; D perhaps matches TRBD1 (5 bases). This CDR3 has 14 amino acids. Germline V gives CDR1 MNHNS, CDR2 SASEGT. V was shortened by 5 bases and J by 3 bases, with 8 bases between the two germline ends. Here the CDR3 DNA reads TGTGCCAGCAGTCCAGGGCATGGGGCCAACGTCCTGACTTTC. Amino acids: CASSPGHGANVLTF.

The chain links TRBV6-4 to TRBJ2-2; 9 bases match TRBD1. Germline V lookup: CDR1 MRHNA, CDR2 SNTAGT. The ends lost 7 bases at V and 6 bases at J; junction bases unmatched: 9. The CDR3 runs 15 residues. The CDR3 DNA is TGTGCCAGCAAGACGACAGGGGGATCGGCCGGGGAGCTGTTTTTT. Amino acid sequence: CASKTTGGSAGELFF.

This chain joins TRBV9 and TRBJ2-1, with a weak D call TRBD2 (7 bases). The germline gives CDR1 SGDLS, CDR2 YYNGEE. The CDR3 spans 15 residues. Trimming cost V 3 bases and J 7 bases, with 17 bases left between them. The CDR3 protein is CASSAGGRESNEQFF. CDR3 sequence (DNA): TGTGCCAGCAGCGCCGGGGGGCGGGAGAGTAATGAGCAGTTCTTC. Complete variable domain (other parts from reference TRBV9 and TRBJ2-1): DSGVTQTPKHLITATGQRVTLRCSPRSGDLSVYWYQQSLDQGLQFLIQYYNGEERAKGNILERFSAQQFPDLHSELNLSSLELGDSALYFCASSAGGRESNEQFFGPGTRLTVL.

Of note for this clone: A read error is likely, as this CDR3 ends without the conserved phenylalanine or tryptophan. The limits of the CDR3 on the DNA are not certain, so only TCRdb's listed CDR3 is given. This chain joins TRBV18 and TRBJ2-3; TRBD1 is the table's D call and was not checked against the DNA. The CDR3 is made up of 12 amino acids, end residues included. Germline V gene data show CDR1 as KGHSH and CDR2 as LQKENI. CDR3: CASSPVRDRVHI.

This clone was found a few times. The gene calls are TRBV28 and TRBJ1-1, with D perhaps matching TRBD1 (5 bases). Looked up from germline, CDR1 is MDHEN and CDR2 is SYDVKM. V gave up 4 bases and J gave up 0 bases, with 12 bases separating them. The CDR3 contains 15 residues. Here the CDR3 reads CASSSYQGLNTEAFF. Here the CDR3 DNA reads TGTGCCAGCAGTTCGTATCAGGGTTTGAACACTGAAGCTTTCTTT.

This clone was seen just once. This sequence joins TRBV6-5 and TRBJ1-5; TRBD1 matches at 7 bases. V shed 5 bases and J 3 bases; nucleotides not matched to a gene: 4. Germline-derived CDR1 and CDR2 are MNHEY and SVGAGI. The CDR3 length is 14 residues. The CDR3: CASSTGQNNQPQHF. As DNA, the CDR3 is TGTGCCAGCAGTACGGGACAGAACAATCAGCCCCAGCATTTT.

The rearrangement links TRBV7-8 to TRBJ2-1; D ambiguous. CDR1 is SGHVS and CDR2 is FQNEAQ in the germline V gene. The V gene lost 3 bases and the J gene lost 6 bases, with 12 bases spanning the gap. The CDR3 is 14 amino acids. In nucleotides, the CDR3 is TGTGCCAGCAGCTTGGGCATGCCCCTCAATGAGCAGTTCTTC. It specifies CASSLGMPLNEQFF.

The chain links TRBV7-9 to TRBJ2-2, with TRBD1 identical over 12 bases. Germline V lookup: CDR1 SEHNR, CDR2 FQNEAQ (reference sequence). V trimming: 4 bases; J trimming: 2 bases; junction bases outside the gene matches: 5. The CDR3 spans 17 residues. The CDR3 sequence is CASSSWDRGRNTGELFF. DNA of the CDR3: TGTGCCAGCAGCTCGTGGGACAGGGGGCGAAACACCGGGGAGCTGTTTTTT.

This chain links TRBV5-1 with TRBJ2-7; 9 nucleotides agree with TRBD1. Per the germline V gene, CDR1 is SGHRS and CDR2 is YFSETQ. J was trimmed by 5 bases and V by 1 base; bases with no gene match: 4. The CDR3 has 14 residues. In nucleotides, the CDR3 is TGCGCCAGCAGCTTGTCGGGACAGGGAAACGAGCAGTACTTC. Amino acid sequence: CASSLSGQGNEQYF.

This chain joins TRBV11-1 and TRBJ2-5, with 7 bases aligning to TRBD1. This CDR3 has 14 amino acids. The germline V gene has CDR1 SGHAT and CDR2 FQDESV (reference sequence). Trimming removed 4 bases from V and 0 bases from J; junction bases left unmatched: 2. CDR3 nucleotide sequence: TGTGCCAGCAGCTCGGACAGGTACCAAGAGACCCAGTACTTC. Translating it yields CASSSDRYQETQYF.

The chain combines TRBV15 with TRBJ2-7, with 8 positions matching TRBD2. The V gene end was trimmed by 3 bases and the J gene end by 4 bases; junction bases not matched to a gene: 8. This CDR3 has 15 residues. Looked up from germline, CDR1 is LNHNV and CDR2 is YYDKDF (reference sequence). CDR3 sequence: CATSSVAGPTYEQYF. As DNA, the CDR3 is TGTGCCACCAGCAGTGTAGCGGGACCCACTTACGAGCAGTACTTC. The variable domain in full, completed from reference TRBV15 and TRBJ2-7, reads DAMVIQNPRYQVTQFGKPVTLSCSQTLNHNVMYWYQQKSSQAPKLLFHYYDKDFNNEADTPDNFQSRRPNTSFCFLDIRSPGLGDTAMYLCATSSVAGPTYEQYFGPGTRLTVT.

The gene calls are TRBV2 and TRBJ2-2; D perhaps matches TRBD2 (5 bases). V lost 8 bases, J lost 1 base, and 11 bases lay in between. Germline-derived CDR1 and CDR2 are SNHLY and FYNNEI. The CDR3 loop spans 14 amino acids. The CDR3 DNA follows: TGTGCCAGCCAAGCGGACGGGAACACCGGGGAGCTGTTTTTT. It specifies CASQADGNTGELFF.

The chain has TRBV7-8 and TRBJ1-5; TRBD1 matches at 8 bases. This CDR3 has 13 amino acids. V lost 3 bases, J lost 7 bases, and 2 bases stayed unmatched. The germline CDR1 and CDR2 sequences are SGHVS and FQNEAQ. The CDR3 protein is CASSLDRVQPQHF. CDR3 bases: TGTGCCAGCAGCTTGGACAGGGTGCAGCCCCAGCATTTT.

This clone showed up just a few times. The chain carries TRBV5-5 and TRBJ2-3, with D possibly matching TRBD1 (7 bases). The germline gives CDR1 SGHKS, CDR2 YYEKEE (reference sequence). This CDR3 region has 16 residues. Trimming stripped 0 bases from V and 0 bases from J, with 11 bases between. The CDR3 bases are TGTGCCAGCAGCTTGGTGGCAGGGGGGAGCACAGATACGCAGTATTTT. Translated, it gives CASSLVAGGSTDTQYF.

Concerning this clone: One end of the junction varies from germline; a read error may be responsible. V gene TRBV2 combines with J gene TRBJ1-1, with TRBD1 matching over 7 bases. The length of the CDR3 is 15 residues. Germline V CDR1 and CDR2: SNHLY, FYNNEI. In DNA form, the CDR3 reads TGTGCCAGCAGCGAAGACAGGGCCGGGAACACTGAAGCTTTCTTT. This sequence encodes CASSEDRAGNTEAFF.

This clone was counted between two and nine times. The V and J genes are TRBV5-1 and TRBJ2-1; 10 positions match TRBD2. Germline CDR1 is SGHRS and CDR2 is YFSETQ. V dropped 4 bases and J dropped 4; count of bases not matched to a gene: 5. There are 15 residues in the CDR3. The CDR3 protein is CASSPEAGGYNEQFF. The CDR3 nucleotides are TGCGCCAGCAGCCCTGAAGCGGGAGGGTACAATGAGCAGTTCTTC. The full variable domain, rest sourced from reference TRBV5-1 and TRBJ2-1, is KAGVTQTPRYLIKTRGQQVTLSCSPISGHRSVSWYQQTPGQGLQFLFEYFSETQRNKGNFPGRFSGRQFSNSRSEMNVSTLELGDSALYLCASSPEAGGYNEQFFGPGTRLTVL.